This TCR beta chain was identified during a study of T-cell memory formation after mild COVID-19. TCRdb fed the 5' RACE reads into MiXCR, producing one record per CDR3 protein. Of fewer than 90,000 distinct CDR3 sequences in the sample, approximately 15% were seen once. V was cut by 0 bases and J by 6 bases, with 10 bases left in between. Looked up from germline, CDR1 is SGHRS and CDR2 is YFSETQ. The CDR3 consists of 14 residues. Only a few counts were recorded for this clonotype. J is TRBJ2-1 and V is TRBV5-1, with no clear D. The material sequenced was PBMCs or a T cell subset sorted from them (not recorded which). The sequence derives from an adult woman who had mild COVID-19 (a few samples of this study predate the infection). Cell type and time point are not known. CDR3 amino acids: CASSLANNLNEQFF. The CDR3 nucleotides are TGCGCCAGCAGCTTGGCCAACAATCTCAATGAGCAGTTCTTC.